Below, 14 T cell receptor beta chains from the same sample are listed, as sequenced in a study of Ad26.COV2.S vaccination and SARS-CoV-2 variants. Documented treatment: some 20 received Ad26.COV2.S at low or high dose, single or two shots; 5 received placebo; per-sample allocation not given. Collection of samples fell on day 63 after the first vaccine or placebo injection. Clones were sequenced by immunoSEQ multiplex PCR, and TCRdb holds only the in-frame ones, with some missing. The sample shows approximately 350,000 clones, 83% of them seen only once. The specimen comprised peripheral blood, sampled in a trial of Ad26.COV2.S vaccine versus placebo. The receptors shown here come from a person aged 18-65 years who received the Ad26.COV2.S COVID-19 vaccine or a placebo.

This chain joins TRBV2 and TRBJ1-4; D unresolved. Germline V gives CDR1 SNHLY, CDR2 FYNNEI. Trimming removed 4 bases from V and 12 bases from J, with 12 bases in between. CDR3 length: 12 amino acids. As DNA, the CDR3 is TGTGCCAGCAGTGTGGGGTCCGTGGAACTGTTTTTT. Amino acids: CASSVGSVELFF.

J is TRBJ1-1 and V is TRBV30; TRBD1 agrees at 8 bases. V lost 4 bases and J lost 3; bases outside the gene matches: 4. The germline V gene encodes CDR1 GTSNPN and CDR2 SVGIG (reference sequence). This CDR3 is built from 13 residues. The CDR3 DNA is TGTGCCTGGAAAACAGGGGGGTACACTGAAGCTTTCTTT. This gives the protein CAWKTGGYTEAFF.

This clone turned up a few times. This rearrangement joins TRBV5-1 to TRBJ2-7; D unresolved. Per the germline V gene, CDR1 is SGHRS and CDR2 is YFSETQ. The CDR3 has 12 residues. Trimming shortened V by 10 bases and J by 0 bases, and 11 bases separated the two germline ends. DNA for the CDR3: TGCGCCTGTACCTCGAGCTCCTACGAGCAGTACTTC. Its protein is CACTSSSYEQYF.

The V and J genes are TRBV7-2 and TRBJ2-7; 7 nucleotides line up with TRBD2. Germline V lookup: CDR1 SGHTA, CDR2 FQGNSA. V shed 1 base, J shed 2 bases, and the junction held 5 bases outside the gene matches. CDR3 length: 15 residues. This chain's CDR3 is CASSLGLAVTYEQYF. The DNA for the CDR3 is TGTGCCAGCAGCTTAGGGCTAGCGGTAACCTACGAGCAGTACTTC.

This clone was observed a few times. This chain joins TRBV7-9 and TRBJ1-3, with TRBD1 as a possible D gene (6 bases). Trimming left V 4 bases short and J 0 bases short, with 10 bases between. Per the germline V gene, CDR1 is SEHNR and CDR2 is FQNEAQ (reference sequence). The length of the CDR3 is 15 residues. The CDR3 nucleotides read TGTGCCAGCAGCTCTCGGACAGACTCTGGAAACACCATATATTTT. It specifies CASSSRTDSGNTIYF.

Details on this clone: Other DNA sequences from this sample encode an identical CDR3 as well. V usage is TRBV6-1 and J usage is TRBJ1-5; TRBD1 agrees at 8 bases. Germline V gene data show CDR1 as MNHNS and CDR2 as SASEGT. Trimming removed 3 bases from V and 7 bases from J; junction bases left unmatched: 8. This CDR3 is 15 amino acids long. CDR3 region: CASSDPGQGRQPQHF. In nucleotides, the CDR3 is TGTGCCAGCAGTGACCCCGGACAGGGCAGACAGCCCCAGCATTTT.

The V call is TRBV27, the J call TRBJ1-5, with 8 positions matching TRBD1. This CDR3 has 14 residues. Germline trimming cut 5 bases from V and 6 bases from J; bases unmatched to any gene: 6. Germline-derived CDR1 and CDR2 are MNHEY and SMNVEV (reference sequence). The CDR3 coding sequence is TGTGCCAGCAGTCTAGGACAGGGCGCTCAGCCCCAGCATTTT. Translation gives CASSLGQGAQPQHF.

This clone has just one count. CDR3 amino acids: CASSVGDRNEQFF. Here the CDR3 DNA reads TGTGCCAGCAGCGTCGGGGATCGGAATGAGCAGTTCTTC. The chain combines TRBV9 with TRBJ2-1, with D possibly matching TRBD2 (5 bases). The CDR3 loop spans 13 amino acids. The germline gives CDR1 SGDLS, CDR2 YYNGEE. The V gene lost 2 bases and the J gene lost 7 bases, with 10 bases spanning the gap.

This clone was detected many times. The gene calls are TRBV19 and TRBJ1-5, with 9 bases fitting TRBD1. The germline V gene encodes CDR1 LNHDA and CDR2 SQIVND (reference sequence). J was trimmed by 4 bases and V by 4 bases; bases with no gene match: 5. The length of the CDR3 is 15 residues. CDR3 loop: CASSTFGQGNQPQHF. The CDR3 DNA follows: TGTGCCAGTAGTACCTTCGGACAGGGGAATCAGCCCCAGCATTTT.

The CDR3 coding sequence is TGTGCCAGCAGCCCAAAGGGACAGATTGCCGGGGATGAGCAGTTCTTC. It codes for CASSPKGQIAGDEQFF. The chain combines TRBV7-9 with TRBJ2-1, with TRBD1 identical over 7 bases. J gave up 8 bases and V 5 bases, and 15 bases lay outside the gene matches. There are 16 residues in the CDR3. From germline, CDR1 is SEHNR and CDR2 FQNEAQ (reference sequence).

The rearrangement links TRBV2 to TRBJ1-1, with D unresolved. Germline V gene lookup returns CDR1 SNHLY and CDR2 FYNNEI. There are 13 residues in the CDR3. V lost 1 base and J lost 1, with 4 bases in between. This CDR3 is CASSEESNTEAFF. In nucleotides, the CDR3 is TGTGCCAGCAGTGAAGAGTCGAACACTGAAGCTTTCTTT.

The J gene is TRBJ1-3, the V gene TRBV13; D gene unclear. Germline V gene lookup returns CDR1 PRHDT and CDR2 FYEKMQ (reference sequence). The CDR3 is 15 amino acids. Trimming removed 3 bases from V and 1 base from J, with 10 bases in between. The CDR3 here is CASSLESGSGNTIYF. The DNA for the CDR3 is TGTGCCAGCAGCTTGGAATCGGGTTCTGGAAACACCATATATTTT.

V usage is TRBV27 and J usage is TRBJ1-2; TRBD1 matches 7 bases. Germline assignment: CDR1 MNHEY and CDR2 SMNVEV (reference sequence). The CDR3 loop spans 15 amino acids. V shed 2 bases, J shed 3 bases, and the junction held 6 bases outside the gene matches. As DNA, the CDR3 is TGTGCCAGCAGTTTACACCGGGACAGCTACTATGGCTACACCTTC. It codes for CASSLHRDSYYGYTF.

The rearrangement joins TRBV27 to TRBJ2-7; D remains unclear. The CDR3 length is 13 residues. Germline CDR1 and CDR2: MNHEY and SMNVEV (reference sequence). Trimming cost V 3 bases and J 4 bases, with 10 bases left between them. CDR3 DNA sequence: TGTGCCAGCAGTTTGGGTAGCAGGTACGAGCAGTACTTC. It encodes CASSLGSRYEQYF.